This T cell receptor (beta chain) was retrieved from a study of cytomegalovirus exposure and HLA in healthy donors. PCR used 60 Vbeta primers and 13 Jbeta primers. Using immunoSEQ multiplex PCR, the repertoire was profiled, and TCRdb retains in-frame clones only, with some absent. The sample consists of about 120,000 clones, roughly 80% of them appearing once. The CDR3 length is 14 residues. V lost 3 bases and J lost 3, with 11 bases in between. Germline lookup yields CDR1 MDHEN and CDR2 SYDVKM. The TCR comes from a woman in her 40s in good health and CMV-seronegative. The sequenced sample was PBMCs. This rearrangement joins TRBV28 to TRBJ1-1; D gene ambiguous. The CDR3 DNA is TGTGCCAGCAGTTTCGACTTCTCCTACACTGAAGCTTTCTTT. Amino acids: CASSFDFSYTEAFF.